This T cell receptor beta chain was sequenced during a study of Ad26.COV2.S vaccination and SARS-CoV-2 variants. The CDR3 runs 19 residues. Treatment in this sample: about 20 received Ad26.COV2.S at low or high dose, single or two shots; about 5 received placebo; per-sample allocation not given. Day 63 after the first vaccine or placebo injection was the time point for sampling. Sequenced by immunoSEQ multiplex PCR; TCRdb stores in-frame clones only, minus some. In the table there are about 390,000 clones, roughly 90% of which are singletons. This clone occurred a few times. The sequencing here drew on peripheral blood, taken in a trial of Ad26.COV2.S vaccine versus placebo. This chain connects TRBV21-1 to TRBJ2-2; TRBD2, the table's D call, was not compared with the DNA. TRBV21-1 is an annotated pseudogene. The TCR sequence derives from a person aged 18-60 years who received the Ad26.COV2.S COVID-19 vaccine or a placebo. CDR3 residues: CASSNRSGLAGGITGELFF. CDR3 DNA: TGTGCCAGCAGCAACCGATCGGGACTAGCGGGGGGGATCACCGGGGAGCTGTTTTTT.